The 32 T cell receptor beta chains given below trace back to one sample, sequenced in a study of T cells in narcolepsy. Libraries were prepared by immunoSEQ multiplex PCR; TCRdb keeps only in-frame clonotypes and omits some of them. The table shows roughly 11,000 clones, with around 94% occurring only once. The sample taken for sequencing was CD45RA- memory CD4+ T cells from PBMCs. All receptors come from a human donor with narcolepsy.

V gene TRBV14 combines with J gene TRBJ2-7; TRBD2 agrees at 11 bases. The V and J ends lost 0 bases and 7 bases, in that order; junction bases with no gene match: 17. Germline V gene lookup returns CDR1 SGHDN and CDR2 FVKESK. CDR3 length: 19 residues. For the CDR3, the DNA is TGTGCCAGCAGCCAAGATCTGGTTGGTAGCGGGAGGGCTTACGGGGAGCAGTACTTC. This sequence encodes CASSQDLVGSGRAYGEQYF.

This chain uses TRBV10-2 with TRBJ1-1; a weak D match, TRBD1 (6 bases). V gave up 5 bases and J gave up 7 bases, with 14 bases separating them. This CDR3 spans 13 amino acids. CDR1 and CDR2 (germline): WSHSY, SAAADI. CDR3 residues: CASSLGTPGEAFF. Here the CDR3 DNA reads TGCGCCAGCAGTCTCGGGACACCTGGTGAAGCTTTCTTT.

The chain uses TRBV27 and TRBJ2-5; weak D call: TRBD2 (5 bases). With 3 bases removed from V and 5 bases from J, the gap between germline ends came to 16 bases. The CDR3 consists of 15 residues. Per the germline V gene, CDR1 is MNHEY and CDR2 is SMNVEV (reference sequence). CDR3 sequence (DNA): TGTGCCAGCAGTTTGGAGAGGGCCTCGAGGGAGACCCAGTACTTC. This sequence encodes CASSLERASRETQYF.

This chain joins TRBV18 and TRBJ2-2, with 9 positions matching TRBD1. CDR1 is KGHSH and CDR2 is LQKENI in the germline V gene. The CDR3 is 17 amino acids. V trimming: 3 bases; J trimming: 4 bases; junction bases outside the gene matches: 9. CDR3 sequence reads: CASSPLSGTGRTGELFF. CDR3 nucleotide sequence: TGTGCCAGCTCACCGTTAAGCGGGACAGGGCGCACCGGGGAGCTGTTTTTT.

This sequence joins TRBV7-6 and TRBJ1-3, with a tentative D call TRBD1 (5 bases). CDR1 SGHVS and CDR2 FNYEAQ come from the germline V gene. V lost 1 base and J 0 bases, leaving 10 bases between the germline ends. There are 16 residues in the CDR3. CDR3 sequence (DNA): TGTGCCAGCAGCTTAGGGGCAGGGCACTCTGGAAACACCATATATTTT. This gives the protein CASSLGAGHSGNTIYF. Variable domain in full (rest from reference TRBV7-6 and TRBJ1-3): GAGVSQSPRYKVTKRGQDVALRCDPISGHVSLYWYRQALGQGPEFLTYFNYEAQQDKSGLPNDRFSAERPEGSISTLTIQRTEQRDSAMYRCASSLGAGHSGNTIYFGEGSWLTVV.

As DNA, the CDR3 is TGCGCCAGCAGCTTCTTCGAGCTGCCCCCCAGCGAGCAGTACTTC. This sequence encodes CASSFFELPPSEQYF. V usage is TRBV5-1 and J usage is TRBJ2-7; D call uncertain. CDR3 length: 15 residues. Trimming stripped 2 bases from V and 6 bases from J, with 18 bases between. The germline V gene encodes CDR1 SGHRS and CDR2 YFSETQ.

J is TRBJ2-7 and V is TRBV27, with TRBD1 matching 7 bases. The V segment lost 0 bases and the J segment 4 bases; nucleotides outside the gene matches: 3. Germline CDR1 reads MNHEY; CDR2 reads SMNVEV (reference sequence). CDR3 length: 14 amino acids. The CDR3 DNA reads as TGTGCCAGCAGTTTATCGGCAGGGGGTTACGAGCAGTACTTC. Encoded protein: CASSLSAGGYEQYF.

The rearrangement uses TRBV10-3 and TRBJ2-3, with 13 positions matching TRBD2. Germline V CDR1 and CDR2: ENHRY, SYGVKD. V shed 5 bases, J shed 1 base, and the junction held 3 bases outside the gene matches. This CDR3 has 16 amino acids. This CDR3 is CAISPGTSGGTDTQYF. In nucleotides, the CDR3 is TGTGCCATCAGTCCAGGGACTAGCGGGGGCACAGATACGCAGTATTTT.

Concerning this clone: Other DNA sequences in the same sample also yield this CDR3. The chain links TRBV19 to TRBJ2-1; D may correspond to TRBD1 or TRBD2 (5 bases each). Germline V lookup: CDR1 LNHDA, CDR2 SQIVND (reference sequence). Trimming took 5 bases from V and 1 from J, leaving 18 bases between them. The CDR3 extends over 17 amino acids. For the CDR3, the DNA is TGTGCCAGTAGTGAACCCGGGGCAAGCGTATCCTACAATGAGCAGTTCTTC. The encoded protein is CASSEPGASVSYNEQFF.

This CDR3 is CASSYRGVRGYTF. As DNA, the CDR3 is TGTGCCAGCAGCTACAGGGGTGTAAGGGGCTACACCTTC. This chain uses TRBV11-3 with TRBJ1-2; the match to TRBD1 covers 7 bases. Germline V gene lookup returns CDR1 SGHNT and CDR2 YENEEA. The CDR3 has 13 residues. The ends lost 4 bases at V and 8 bases at J; junction bases unmatched: 7. Looking up the rest from reference TRBV11-3 and TRBJ1-2 gives the full variable domain: EAGVVQSPRYKIIEKKQPVAFWCNPISGHNTLYWYLQNLGQGPELLIRYENEEAVDDSQLPKDRFSAERLKGVDSTLKIQPAELGDSAVYLCASSYRGVRGYTFGSGTRLTVV.

V gene TRBV6-1 combines with J gene TRBJ2-7, with D perhaps being TRBD1 or TRBD2 (6 bases each). The CDR3 length is 15 residues. The germline CDR1 and CDR2 sequences are MNHNS and SASEGT. V dropped 6 bases and J dropped 2 bases, with 17 bases sitting between them. Written as DNA, the CDR3 is TGTGCCAGCAGCCGCCACGGGGGCGGCCCCTACGAGCAGTACTTC. This codes for CASSRHGGGPYEQYF.

This chain links TRBV2 with TRBJ1-4, with a possible D match to TRBD1 (5 bases). The CDR3 covers 14 residues. The V gene lost 6 bases and the J gene lost 3 bases, with 11 bases spanning the gap. The germline CDR1 and CDR2 sequences are SNHLY and FYNNEI. The CDR3 nucleotides read TGTGCCAGCAGGTGGAGGGACTCTAATGAAAAACTGTTTTTT. It translates to CASRWRDSNEKLFF.

The V gene is TRBV7-2, the J gene TRBJ2-3; the match to TRBD2 covers 10 bases. J lost 0 bases, V lost 5 bases, and 11 bases had no gene match. Germline loops: CDR1 SGHTA, CDR2 FQGNSA. The CDR3 spans 18 residues. The CDR3 sequence: CASSLQAGGIISTDTQYF. The CDR3 DNA sequence: TGTGCCAGCAGCCTCCAAGCGGGAGGGATAATTAGCACAGATACGCAGTATTTT.

The gene calls are TRBV5-5 and TRBJ2-5; possibly TRBD1 for D (5 bases). The germline V gene encodes CDR1 SGHKS and CDR2 YYEKEE (reference sequence). Trimming removed 0 bases from V and 5 bases from J, with 14 bases in between. This CDR3 region has 15 residues. The CDR3 nucleotides are TGTGCCAGCAGCTTGGTTTGGGGTAGGGGTGAGACCCAGTACTTC. It encodes CASSLVWGRGETQYF.

The chain recombines TRBV2 with TRBJ1-2; perhaps TRBD1 as D (5 bases). V gave up 6 bases and J gave up 0 bases, with 11 bases separating them. The CDR3 contains 14 residues. CDR1 is SNHLY and CDR2 is FYNNEI in the germline V gene. In DNA, the CDR3 is TGTGCCAGCAGACGAACAGGAGCTAACTATGGCTACACCTTC. This codes for CASRRTGANYGYTF.

The rearrangement uses TRBV30 and TRBJ1-6; tentatively, D is TRBD1 (6 bases). This CDR3 is built from 15 residues. Germline CDR1 reads GTSNPN; CDR2 reads SVGIG (reference sequence). Trimming shortened V by 3 bases and J by 7 bases, and 16 bases separated the two germline ends. CDR3 loop: CAWSGEGGVNSPLHF. CDR3 sequence (DNA): TGTGCCTGGAGCGGGGAGGGGGGGGTAAATTCACCCCTCCACTTT. The full variable domain, completed using reference TRBV30 and TRBJ1-6, is SQTIHQWPATLVQPVGSPLSLECTVEGTSNPNLYWYRQAAGRGLQLLFYSVGIGQISSEVPQNLSASRPQDRQFILSSKKLLLSDSGFYLCAWSGEGGVNSPLHFGNGTRLTVT.

The rearrangement joins TRBV15 to TRBJ2-7; 8 nucleotides align to TRBD1. The CDR3 is 13 amino acids. Germline V lookup: CDR1 LNHNV, CDR2 YYDKDF (reference sequence). After removal of 7 bases from V and 6 bases from J, the junction contained 8 bases not matched to a gene. In DNA, the CDR3 is TGTGCCACCAAACTACAGGGGGGAGGCGAGCAGTACTTC. Residues: CATKLQGGGEQYF. Full variable domain (outside the CDR3, taken from reference TRBV15 and TRBJ2-7): DAMVIQNPRYQVTQFGKPVTLSCSQTLNHNVMYWYQQKSSQAPKLLFHYYDKDFNNEADTPDNFQSRRPNTSFCFLDIRSPGLGDTAMYLCATKLQGGGEQYFGPGTRLTVT.

The rearrangement uses TRBV5-5 and TRBJ2-7, with 7 nucleotides matching TRBD1. CDR1 is SGHKS and CDR2 is YYEKEE in the germline V gene (reference sequence). V lost 1 base and J lost 2; bases outside the gene matches: 3. There are 14 residues in the CDR3. The CDR3 loop reads CASSLTGAAYEQYF. The CDR3, as DNA: TGTGCCAGCAGCTTGACAGGGGCCGCCTACGAGCAGTACTTC.

This rearrangement joins TRBV30 to TRBJ2-3, with D maybe TRBD2 (6 bases). With 1 base removed from V and 3 bases from J, the gap between germline ends came to 17 bases. Germline V gene data show CDR1 as GTSNPN and CDR2 as SVGIG (reference sequence). CDR3 length: 16 amino acids. The CDR3 sequence: CAWSGRAGSRTDTQYF. In nucleotides, the CDR3 is TGTGCCTGGAGTGGGCGAGCCGGGAGTAGAACAGATACGCAGTATTTT. Based on the CDR3 plus reference TRBV30 and TRBJ2-3, the full variable domain is SQTIHQWPATLVQPVGSPLSLECTVEGTSNPNLYWYRQAAGRGLQLLFYSVGIGQISSEVPQNLSASRPQDRQFILSSKKLLLSDSGFYLCAWSGRAGSRTDTQYFGPGTRLTVL.

This CDR3 is CASSMGYQPQHF. In nucleotides, the CDR3 is TGTGCCAGTAGTATGGGTTATCAGCCCCAGCATTTT. The V call is TRBV19, the J call TRBJ1-5; D not certain. The V gene's germline CDR1 is LNHDA and CDR2 SQIVND (reference sequence). Trimming took 3 bases from V and 5 from J, leaving 5 bases between them. There are 12 residues in the CDR3.

The rearrangement uses TRBV2 and TRBJ1-4; D gene uncertain. From germline, CDR1 is SNHLY and CDR2 FYNNEI. CDR3 length: 12 residues. Trimming stripped 10 bases from V and 7 bases from J, with 13 bases between. CDR3 loop: CATSKGGEKLFF. In DNA form, the CDR3 reads TGTGCCACCTCAAAAGGTGGTGAAAAACTGTTTTTT.

The V call is TRBV6-6, the J call TRBJ1-5, with TRBD1 matching over 9 bases. The V segment lost 2 bases and the J segment 6 bases; nucleotides outside the gene matches: 5. Germline V CDR1 and CDR2: MNHNY, SVGAGI (reference sequence). This CDR3 is 15 amino acids long. The CDR3 here is CASSYTGGNGQPQHF. CDR3 nucleotide sequence: TGTGCCAGCAGTTACACAGGGGGCAACGGTCAGCCCCAGCATTTT.

The chain joins TRBV6-9 to TRBJ1-5; no firm D call. CDR1 is MNHGY and CDR2 is SVAAGI in the germline V gene. This CDR3 is 14 amino acids long. Trimming removed 5 bases from V and 0 bases from J, with 8 bases in between. CDR3 loop: CASSAVYSNQPQHF. The CDR3 region has the DNA TGTGCCAGCAGTGCGGTGTATAGCAATCAGCCCCAGCATTTT.

To note about this clone: The junction does not match germline at one end; this may be a read error. The V call is TRBV2, the J call TRBJ1-4; 7 bases fit TRBD1. This CDR3 has 13 amino acids. In germline, CDR1 is SNHLY, CDR2 FYNNEI. CDR3 nucleotide sequence: TGTGCCACCAAGGGGGACAGCGATTTCAGACTGCTTTTT. Protein product: CATKGDSDFRLLF.

This CDR3 is CASSSRTSGYEQYF. DNA of the CDR3: TGTGCCAGCAGCTCCCGGACTAGCGGGTACGAGCAGTACTTC. This chain connects TRBV7-2 to TRBJ2-7, with 11 nucleotides matching TRBD2. The V gene end was trimmed by 4 bases and the J gene end by 4 bases; junction bases not matched to a gene: 3. Per germline, CDR1 SGHTA and CDR2 FQGNSA. This CDR3 is 14 amino acids long. Full variable domain (outside the CDR3, taken from reference TRBV7-2 and TRBJ2-7): GAGVSQSPSNKVTEKGKDVELRCDPISGHTALYWYRQSLGQGLEFLIYFQGNSAPDKSGLPSDRFSAERTGGSVSTLTIQRTQQEDSAVYLCASSSRTSGYEQYFGPGTRLTVT.

This rearrangement joins TRBV2 to TRBJ2-3; 7 bases are a match to TRBD2. Per germline, CDR1 SNHLY and CDR2 FYNNEI. This CDR3 spans 15 amino acids. V lost 4 bases and J lost 1; bases outside the gene matches: 5. CDR3 sequence (DNA): TGTGCCAGCAGTGGTTCTAGCGGAGGCACAGATACGCAGTATTTT. It is translated as CASSGSSGGTDTQYF.

This rearrangement joins TRBV5-4 to TRBJ2-7; 9 nucleotides match TRBD1. Germline V gene sequence: CDR1 SGHNT, CDR2 YYREEE (reference sequence). CDR3 length: 15 amino acids. V lost 8 bases to trimming and J lost 5 bases; unmatched junction nucleotides: 14. DNA of the CDR3: TGTGCCAGTTCCAATCCGGGACAGGGTGTCCACGAGCAGTACTTC. This gives the protein CASSNPGQGVHEQYF.

The chain is built from TRBV4-1 and TRBJ1-2; tentative D call: TRBD1 (6 bases). V gave up 4 bases and J gave up 0 bases, with 12 bases separating them. Germline V gene sequence: CDR1 MGHRA, CDR2 YSYEKL. The CDR3 contains 15 residues. CDR3 region: CASSLETGTNYGYTF. The CDR3 bases are TGCGCCAGCAGCCTCGAGACAGGAACTAACTATGGCTACACCTTC.

The chain combines TRBV5-5 with TRBJ1-6; D gene uncertain. CDR1 and CDR2 (germline): SGHKS, YYEKEE (reference sequence). The CDR3 is 13 amino acids. V gave up 0 bases and J gave up 13 bases, with 11 bases separating them. CDR3 residues: CASSLVGGAPLHF. CDR3 nucleotide sequence: TGTGCCAGCAGCTTGGTCGGAGGAGCGCCCCTCCACTTT.

This rearrangement joins TRBV7-9 to TRBJ2-7; TRBD2 aligns across 10 bases. The ends lost 1 base at V and 4 bases at J; junction bases unmatched: 10. The CDR3 extends over 17 amino acids. From germline, CDR1 is SEHNR and CDR2 FQNEAQ (reference sequence). CDR3 residues: CASSLGAGGPAGYEQYF. DNA for the CDR3: TGTGCCAGCAGCTTAGGAGCGGGGGGGCCAGCAGGGTACGAGCAGTACTTC. The full variable domain, rest sourced from reference TRBV7-9 and TRBJ2-7, is DTGVSQNPRHKITKRGQNVTFRCDPISEHNRLYWYRQTLGQGPEFLTYFQNEAQLEKSRLLSDRFSAERPKGSFSTLEIQRTEQGDSAMYLCASSLGAGGPAGYEQYFGPGTRLTVT.

This rearrangement joins TRBV9 to TRBJ1-1; 9 nucleotides agree with TRBD1. Trimming removed 4 bases from V and 11 bases from J; junction bases left unmatched: 6. The germline gives CDR1 SGDLS, CDR2 YYNGEE. CDR3 size: 12 residues. In DNA, the CDR3 is TGTGCCAGCAGCCCGGGGACAGGGTCCGCTTTCTTT. Its translation is CASSPGTGSAFF.

J is TRBJ2-5 and V is TRBV9; no definite D call. Trimming cost V 4 bases and J 1 base, with 14 bases left between them. Germline V gene lookup returns CDR1 SGDLS and CDR2 YYNGEE. There are 15 residues in the CDR3. The CDR3 sequence is CASSSRGSSQETQYF. The CDR3 nucleotides read TGTGCCAGCAGCTCTAGAGGTAGCTCCCAAGAGACCCAGTACTTC. Using reference TRBV9 and TRBJ2-5 for the parts outside the CDR3, the full variable domain is DSGVTQTPKHLITATGQRVTLRCSPRSGDLSVYWYQQSLDQGLQFLIQYYNGEERAKGNILERFSAQQFPDLHSELNLSSLELGDSALYFCASSSRGSSQETQYFGPGTRLLVL.